The 23 T cell receptor beta chains below were found in one sample sequenced in a study of regulatory T cells in long-lasting Graves disease. Time point meaning: newly diagnosed GD, antithyroid drugs for less than 3 months. From PBMCs, RNA was extracted and then used to make the TCR library. CDR3 regions were amplified by Arm-PCR using iRepertoire HTBI primers to build TCR beta libraries. TCRdb itself ran the multiplex PCR reads through MiXCR, one entry per CDR3 protein. The data show about 540,000 distinct CDR3 sequences, with roughly 13% seen just once and under 10% held by the top ten. These data were also filed under a second study, of T cells in Graves' hyperthyroidism and ophthalmopathy.

Sequencing was performed on peripheral blood mononuclear cells (PBMCs), taken at new diagnosis, from a patient treated with antithyroid drugs. These receptors all come from a man between 25 and 39 years old with Graves disease.

V gene TRBV27 combines with J gene TRBJ2-7, with a weak D call TRBD1 (5 bases). Trimming took off 7 bases at V and 3 bases at J, with 16 bases between the two ends. The CDR3 is 14 residues long. Germline-derived CDR1 and CDR2 are MNHEY and SMNVEV (reference sequence). The CDR3: CASTSEGHLYEQYF. In DNA form, the CDR3 reads TGTGCCAGCACCTCCGAAGGACACCTCTACGAGCAGTACTTC.

There are many counts of this clonotype. This chain links TRBV29-1 with TRBJ2-5, with 7 bases lining up with TRBD1. Germline V lookup: CDR1 SQVTM, CDR2 ANQGSEA. The CDR3 extends over 14 amino acids. Trimming took 2 bases from V and 5 from J; bases not matched to a gene: 8. The CDR3, as DNA: TGCAGCGTTGAAACGGAAAGGGGGCGGGAGACCCAGTACTTC. As protein: CSVETERGRETQYF. The full variable domain, in which reference TRBV29-1 and TRBJ2-5 provide the parts outside the CDR3, is SAVISQKPSRDICQRGTSLTIQCQVDSQVTMMFWYRQQPGQSLTLIATANQGSEATYESGFVIDKFPISRPNLTFSTLTVSNMSPEDSSIYLCSVETERGRETQYFGPGTRLLVL.

The table lists this clonotype with many counts. The chain links TRBV29-1 to TRBJ2-3; 7 positions agree with TRBD1. J gave up 5 bases and V 6 bases, and 8 bases lay outside the gene matches. CDR3 length: 13 residues. CDR1 SQVTM and CDR2 ANQGSEA come from the germline V gene. CDR3 loop: CSVVTGIEDTQYF. Written as DNA, the CDR3 is TGCAGCGTCGTGACAGGGATAGAAGATACGCAGTATTTT.

This clonotype has a count of ten or more. This sequence joins TRBV2 and TRBJ2-2; 14 bases line up with TRBD2. The CDR3 sequence is 17 residues long. The germline gives CDR1 SNHLY, CDR2 FYNNEI. V lost 7 bases, J lost 4 bases, and 8 bases stayed unmatched. CDR3 amino acids: CASTLGLAGVSTGELFF. The CDR3 region has the DNA TGTGCCAGCACTCTGGGACTAGCGGGAGTCAGCACCGGGGAGCTGTTTTTT.

This clonotype was picked up many times. V gene TRBV12-3 or TRBV12-4 combines with J gene TRBJ1-1; D unclear. CDR3 length equals 15 residues. Trimming removed 3 bases at V and 1 base at J, with 12 bases between. CDR3 DNA: TGTGCCAGCAGTTTCCCCCTGGCAGAGAACACTGAAGCTTTCTTT. Encoded protein: CASSFPLAENTEAFF.

The chain employs TRBV19 and TRBJ1-1; no clear D gene. V dropped 3 bases and J dropped 4 bases, with 9 bases sitting between them. Germline loops: CDR1 LNHDA, CDR2 SQIVND (reference sequence). This CDR3 has 13 amino acids. Here the CDR3 reads CASSIPDGTEAFF. Here the CDR3 DNA reads TGTGCCAGTAGTATTCCTGACGGCACTGAAGCTTTCTTT.

Note on this clonotype: A much larger clone sits a single nucleotide away, making a read error possible. This CDR3 reads CASSLFGRSEQFF. CDR3 coding DNA: TGTGCCAGCAGCTTGTTCGGGAGAAGCGAGCAGTTCTTC. This chain connects TRBV11-2 to TRBJ2-1, with TRBD2 as a possible D gene (6 bases). V lost 3 bases, J lost 10 bases, and 13 bases lay in between. Germline V lookup: CDR1 SGHAT, CDR2 FQNNGV. The CDR3 is 13 residues long.

This clonotype has a count of ten or more. The rearrangement joins TRBV6-5 to TRBJ1-2, with D possibly TRBD1 on 6 matching bases. This CDR3 spans 15 amino acids. Looked up from germline, CDR1 is MNHEY and CDR2 is SVGAGI. V gave up 2 bases and J gave up 0 bases, with 10 bases separating them. The CDR3 nucleotides read TGTGCCAGCAGTTACCACAGGGATACTAACTATGGCTACACCTTC. Residues: CASSYHRDTNYGYTF.

Many counts were recorded for this clonotype. This chain connects TRBV27 to TRBJ2-1; a possible D gene is TRBD2 (5 bases). Germline values: CDR1 MNHEY, CDR2 SMNVEV (reference sequence). The V gene lost 1 base and the J gene lost 7 bases, with 17 bases spanning the gap. This CDR3 spans 16 amino acids. In nucleotides, the CDR3 is TGTGCCAGCAGTTTATGGCAGGAGGAAGTTATGAATGAGCAGTTCTTC. Encoded protein: CASSLWQEEVMNEQFF.

V usage is TRBV12-3 or TRBV12-4 and J usage is TRBJ2-2; TRBD1 matches 7 bases. V shed 7 bases and J 0 bases; nucleotides not matched to a gene: 5. The CDR3 has 15 residues. In DNA form, the CDR3 reads TGTGCCAGCAACGGACAGGAGACGAACACCGGGGAGCTGTTTTTT. Its protein is CASNGQETNTGELFF.

The genes are TRBV4-1 and TRBJ2-5; tentative D call: TRBD2 (7 bases). V was trimmed by 2 bases and J by 5 bases, leaving 12 bases between them. CDR3 length: 14 residues. Germline V gene lookup returns CDR1 MGHRA and CDR2 YSYEKL. CDR3 DNA: TGCGCCAGCAGCCAAAAGGGGGGGCTGGAGACCCAGTACTTC. It translates to CASSQKGGLETQYF.

This clonotype was found many times. This chain joins TRBV7-2 and TRBJ2-5, with 10 bases that match TRBD2. The CDR3 is 14 residues long. Per the germline V gene, CDR1 is SGHTA and CDR2 is FQGNSA. J was trimmed by 3 bases and V by 5 bases; bases with no gene match: 3. The CDR3 spells CASSPTSGKETQYF. DNA of the CDR3: TGTGCCAGCAGCCCCACTAGCGGGAAAGAGACCCAGTACTTC.

In this sample, this clonotype turned up a few times. The genes are TRBV18 and TRBJ2-7; D ambiguous. Germline CDR1 reads KGHSH; CDR2 reads LQKENI. Trimming removed 4 bases at V and 2 bases at J, with 9 bases between. The CDR3 is 13 residues long. The CDR3: CASSLQETYEQYF. The CDR3 DNA follows: TGTGCCAGCTCACTCCAAGAAACCTACGAGCAGTACTTC.

The chain employs TRBV7-9 and TRBJ2-5; a weak D match, TRBD1 (5 bases). Germline loops: CDR1 SEHNR, CDR2 FQNEAQ (reference sequence). Between the trimmed V and J ends, which lost 11 bases and 5 bases, there was a span of 15 bases. CDR3 size: 12 residues. The CDR3 spells CAVQGFFETQYF. The CDR3 DNA reads TGTGCCGTTCAGGGCTTCTTCGAGACCCAGTACTTC.

This clonotype appeared many times. This chain joins TRBV25-1 and TRBJ1-5; 9 nucleotides agree with TRBD1. V was pared by 1 base and J by 7 bases, with 2 bases of the junction left unmatched. The CDR3 contains 14 residues. Germline values: CDR1 MGHDK, CDR2 SYGVNS. The CDR3 DNA reads TGTGCCAGCAGTGAATGGGGACAGGGCCAGCCCCAGCATTTT. Amino acids: CASSEWGQGQPQHF.

In its sample, this clonotype was seen many times. The chain is built from TRBV7-9 and TRBJ2-3; possibly TRBD1 for D (5 bases). The CDR3 has 13 residues. Trimming removed 6 bases from V and 6 bases from J, with 13 bases in between. Germline CDR1 SEHNR, CDR2 FQNEAQ (reference sequence). CDR3 sequence: CASRLKTADTQYF. In DNA, the CDR3 is TGTGCCAGCAGACTCAAGACAGCCGATACGCAGTATTTT.

V is TRBV20-1 and J is TRBJ2-3, with D possibly matching TRBD1 (6 bases). The germline V gene encodes CDR1 DFQATT and CDR2 SNEGSKA (reference sequence). The CDR3 covers 20 residues. The germline V and J ends were trimmed by 4 bases and 4 bases, with 33 bases remaining between them. CDR3 nucleotide sequence: TGCAGTGCTAATTTGGGCCCACTAGGGGGTATGGTTTGGTTGGCAGATACGCAGTATTTT. It yields the protein CSANLGPLGGMVWLADTQYF.

This clonotype came up many times. The chain carries TRBV5-1 and TRBJ1-5; D uncertain. The CDR3 totals 13 residues. Germline loops: CDR1 SGHRS, CDR2 YFSETQ. V shed 5 bases and J shed 5 bases, with 11 bases lying between them. CDR3 amino acids: CASRQDFDQPQHF. CDR3 in DNA: TGCGCCAGCAGACAAGACTTCGATCAGCCCCAGCATTTT.

This clonotype was recorded many times. Here the CDR3 DNA reads TGTGCCAGCAGTTACTCGGTAGCGGTAACCTACGAGCAGTACTTC. Its translation: CASSYSVAVTYEQYF. The chain is built from TRBV6-5 and TRBJ2-7; D might be TRBD2 (6 bases). Trimming pared 0 bases from V and 2 bases from J, leaving 11 bases between. Germline V lookup: CDR1 MNHEY, CDR2 SVGAGI. The CDR3 runs to 15 residues.

This clonotype was seen repeatedly, ten times or more. The V and J genes are TRBV28 and TRBJ1-2; D is perhaps TRBD1 (5 bases). Trimming pared 6 bases from V and 4 bases from J, leaving 24 bases between. The length of the CDR3 is 17 residues. CDR1 and CDR2 (germline): MDHEN, SYDVKM. The CDR3: CASRTLLRQSTLYGYTF. DNA of the CDR3: TGTGCCAGCAGGACCCTTCTGAGACAGTCAACCCTCTATGGCTACACCTTC.

The gene calls are TRBV5-1 and TRBJ2-7, with D unclear. V dropped 2 bases and J dropped 2 bases, with 17 bases sitting between them. CDR3 length equals 16 residues. The germline V gene encodes CDR1 SGHRS and CDR2 YFSETQ. The CDR3 bases are TGCGCCAGCAGCTTCCTTAGGGCGTCTGAGCCCTACGAGCAGTACTTC. Protein sequence: CASSFLRASEPYEQYF. Based on the CDR3 plus reference TRBV5-1 and TRBJ2-7, the full variable domain is KAGVTQTPRYLIKTRGQQVTLSCSPISGHRSVSWYQQTPGQGLQFLFEYFSETQRNKGNFPGRFSGRQFSNSRSEMNVSTLELGDSALYLCASSFLRASEPYEQYFGPGTRLTVT.

This clonotype was recorded many times. The chain has TRBV29-1 and TRBJ2-3; D assignment may be TRBD1 or TRBD2 (5 bases each). The length of the CDR3 is 11 residues. V shed 6 bases and J shed 7 bases, with 11 bases lying between them. Germline V gives CDR1 SQVTM, CDR2 ANQGSEA. This chain's CDR3 is CSVPGTHTQYF. DNA of the CDR3: TGCAGCGTGCCCGGGACCCATACGCAGTATTTT.

There are many counts of this clonotype. The chain employs TRBV7-3 and TRBJ2-3; the D is unclear. This CDR3 contains 13 residues. CDR1 is SGHTA, CDR2 FQGTGA, per germline. Trimming shortened V by 0 bases and J by 10 bases, and 11 bases separated the two germline ends. This CDR3 reads CASSLTYPAPQYF. As DNA, the CDR3 is TGTGCCAGCAGCTTAACGTACCCTGCACCGCAGTATTTT.